This record concerns one T cell receptor (beta chain) sequence. Original analysis: Reference gene primer amplification in the assay estimated nucleated cell counts. Using immunoSEQ multiplex PCR, the repertoire was profiled, and TCRdb retains in-frame clones only, with some absent. From that table come the V and J calls and clone size; the DNA was used to work out D and trimming. The sample consists of over 300,000 clones, over 75% of them appearing once. The sample comes from a study of blood T cell repertoires in COVID-19. Background on the study: COVID-19 samples from acute and convalescent phases originated in the United States, Italy and Spain. Nucleic acid was either cDNA or gDNA, and it came from T cells, B-cell-depleted T cells, or PBMCs.

The CDR3 length is 17 residues. V dropped 2 bases and J dropped 6; count of bases not matched to a gene: 12. From germline, CDR1 is SGHAT and CDR2 FQNNGV. The clonotype was recovered from a human donor in a cohort sampled during active COVID-19. The chain recombines TRBV11-2 with TRBJ2-1, with 8 bases lining up with TRBD1. Sequences were obtained from peripheral blood. The CDR3 here is CASSLRGAGQGSNEQFF. As DNA, the CDR3 is TGTGCCAGCAGCTTAAGGGGGGCAGGACAGGGCAGCAATGAGCAGTTCTTC.